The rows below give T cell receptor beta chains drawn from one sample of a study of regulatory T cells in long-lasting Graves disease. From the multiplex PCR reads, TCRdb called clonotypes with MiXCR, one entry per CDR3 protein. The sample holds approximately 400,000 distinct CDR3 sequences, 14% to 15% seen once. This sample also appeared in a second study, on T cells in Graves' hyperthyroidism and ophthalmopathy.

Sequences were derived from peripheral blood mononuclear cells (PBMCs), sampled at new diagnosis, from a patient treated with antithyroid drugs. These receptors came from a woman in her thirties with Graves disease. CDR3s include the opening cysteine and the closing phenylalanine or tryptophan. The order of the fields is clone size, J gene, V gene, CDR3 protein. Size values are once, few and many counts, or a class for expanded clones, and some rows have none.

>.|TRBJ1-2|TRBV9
CASSAPGGYTF
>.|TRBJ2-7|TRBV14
CASSPDPTGHSYEQYF
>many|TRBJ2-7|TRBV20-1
CSASTDRASSYEQYF
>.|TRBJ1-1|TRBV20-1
CSAIRSNTEAFF
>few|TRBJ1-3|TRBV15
CATSRDPARGNTIYF
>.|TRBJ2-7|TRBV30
CACNGLGAYEQYF
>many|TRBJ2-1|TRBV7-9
CASSRIPGQGLFF
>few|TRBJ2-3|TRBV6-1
CASSETLAGSPSSTDTQYF
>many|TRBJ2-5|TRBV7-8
CASSQGNGVGETQYF
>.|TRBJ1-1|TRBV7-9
CASSLAASGSATAFF
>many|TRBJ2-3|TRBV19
CASSILLRGTDTQYF
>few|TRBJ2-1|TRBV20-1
CSAENSDKYNEQFF
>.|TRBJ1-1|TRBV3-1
CASSRGSRNTEAFF
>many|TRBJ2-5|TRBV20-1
CSARDWDSTQETQYF
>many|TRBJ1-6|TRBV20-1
CSARDPNSPLHF
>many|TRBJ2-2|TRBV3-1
CASRHTGELFF
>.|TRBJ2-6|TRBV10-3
CATTKSGANVLTF
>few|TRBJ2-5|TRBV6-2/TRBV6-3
CASSDRERGETQYF
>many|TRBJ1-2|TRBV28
CASSFETGGIGGYTF
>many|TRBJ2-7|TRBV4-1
CASSQDPGTSYEQYF
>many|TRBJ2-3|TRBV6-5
CASSYVAGGTDTQYF
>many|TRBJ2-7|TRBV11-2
CASSQLRAGTGVREQYF
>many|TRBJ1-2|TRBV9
CASSVGTGVGYTF
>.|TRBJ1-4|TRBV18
CASSPPGLDEKLFF
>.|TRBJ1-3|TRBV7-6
CASSLGPQGNSGNTIYF
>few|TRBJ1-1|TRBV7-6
CASSSEQGGYTEAFF
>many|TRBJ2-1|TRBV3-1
CASSQEGTSGVSEQFF
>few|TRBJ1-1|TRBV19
CASRRENRGRTSDTEAFF
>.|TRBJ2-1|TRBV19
CASSPGGWRDTDNEQFF
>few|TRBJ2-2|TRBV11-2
CASSLGCGYNTGELFF
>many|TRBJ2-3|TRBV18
CASSPESGSTDTQYF
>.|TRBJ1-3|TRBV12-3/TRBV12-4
CASSKTGGHGNTIYF
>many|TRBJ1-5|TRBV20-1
CSARPGQGIQPQHF
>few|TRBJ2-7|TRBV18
CASSPPRLAASYEQYF
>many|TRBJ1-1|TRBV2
CASSEGGHTEAFF
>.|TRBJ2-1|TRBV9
CASSVDGEGYNEQFF
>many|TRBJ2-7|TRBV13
CASSFKSPPTYEQYF
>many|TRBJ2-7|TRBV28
CASSPRNPSRGSSYEQYF
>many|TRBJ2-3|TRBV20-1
CSARDWSQREAQYF
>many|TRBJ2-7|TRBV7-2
CASRQGSNEQYF
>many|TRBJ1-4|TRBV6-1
CASSGEGAGDEKLFF
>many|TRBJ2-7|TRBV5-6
CASSLGSGGVEQYF
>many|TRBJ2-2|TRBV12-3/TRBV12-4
CASSLGGRARAGELFF
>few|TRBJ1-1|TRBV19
CASSIDTGNTEAFF
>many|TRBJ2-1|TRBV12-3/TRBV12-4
CASSLGTSGRIYSEQFF
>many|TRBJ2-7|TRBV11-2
CASSLRTNEQYF
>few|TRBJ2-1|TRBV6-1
CASTPTLQPYNEQFF
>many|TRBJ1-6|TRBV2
CASRGTGNSPLHF
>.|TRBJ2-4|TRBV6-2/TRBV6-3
CASSYSPKAKNIQYF
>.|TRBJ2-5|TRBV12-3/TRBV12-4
CASTEQGNRETQYF
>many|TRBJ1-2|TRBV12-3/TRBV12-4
CASSADSLHYGYTF
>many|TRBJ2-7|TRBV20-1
CSARSLLPQTYEQYF
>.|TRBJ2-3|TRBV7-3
CASSFLARGLAETDTQYF
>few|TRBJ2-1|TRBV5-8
CASSDPGLAGTYNEQFF
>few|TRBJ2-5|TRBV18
CASSLGQGKFQETQYF